The clone carrying this TCR beta chain was counted only a few times. Unique molecular identifiers were incorporated into the prepared TCRbeta library. Using its own MiXCR run on the PCR reads, TCRdb lists one record per CDR3 protein. The sample records 350,000 to 400,000 distinct CDR3 sequences, approximately 20% being singletons. This entry belongs to a study of T-cell reconstitution after alpha-beta-depleted transplantation in children. Sequencing used PBMCs from the stem cell graft donor, obtained from the stem cell graft. The clonotype originates from a human donor who donated a stem cell graft to a child with acute myeloid leukemia.

In nucleotides, the CDR3 is TGTGCCACCGGGAGACATAACACTGAAGCTTTCTTT. It is translated as CATGRHNTEAFF. The rearrangement links TRBV15 to TRBJ1-1; D uncertain. The germline gives CDR1 LNHNV, CDR2 YYDKDF (reference sequence). V shed 8 bases and J shed 2 bases, with 9 bases lying between them. This CDR3 is built from 12 residues.